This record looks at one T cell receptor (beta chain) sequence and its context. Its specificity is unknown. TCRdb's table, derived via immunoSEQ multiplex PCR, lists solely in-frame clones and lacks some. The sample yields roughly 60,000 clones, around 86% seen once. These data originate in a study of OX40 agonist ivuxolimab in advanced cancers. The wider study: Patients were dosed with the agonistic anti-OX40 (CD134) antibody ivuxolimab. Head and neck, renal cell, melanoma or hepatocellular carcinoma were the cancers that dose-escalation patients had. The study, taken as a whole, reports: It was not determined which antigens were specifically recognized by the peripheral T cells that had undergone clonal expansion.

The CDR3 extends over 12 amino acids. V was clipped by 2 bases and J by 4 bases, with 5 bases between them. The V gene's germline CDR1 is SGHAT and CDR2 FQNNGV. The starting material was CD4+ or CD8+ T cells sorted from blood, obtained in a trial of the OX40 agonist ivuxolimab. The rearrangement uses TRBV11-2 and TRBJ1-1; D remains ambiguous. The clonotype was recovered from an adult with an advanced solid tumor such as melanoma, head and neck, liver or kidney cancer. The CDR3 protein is CASSLSSTEAFF. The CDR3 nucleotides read TGTGCCAGCAGCTTATCCAGCACTGAAGCTTTCTTT. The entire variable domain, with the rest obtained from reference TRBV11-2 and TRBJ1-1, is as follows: EAGVAQSPRYKIIEKRQSVAFWCNPISGHATLYWYQQILGQGPKLLIQFQNNGVVDDSQLPKDRFSAERLKGVDSTLKIQPAKLEDSAVYLCASSLSSTEAFFGQGTRLTVV.